The rows below give T cell receptor beta chains drawn from one sample of a study of blood T cell repertoires in COVID-19. Clones were read by immunoSEQ multiplex PCR, and TCRdb kept only the in-frame ones, dropping some. The sample records approximately 27,000 clones, 70% to 90% being singletons. Sequencing was done on a sample of peripheral blood. The receptors stem from a man between 65 and 85 years old with acute or convalescent COVID-19. The CDR3 runs from the conserved cysteine through the conserved F or W. The D gene is left open where the match is weak. Some rows have no size entry. The others give once, few or many, or a class for an expanded clone.

J gene,CDR3 length,D gene,V gene,clone size,CDR3 protein,CDR3 DNA
TRBJ1-4,16,TRBD1,TRBV14,.,CASSRLGQGRGEKLFF,TGTGCCAGCAGCCGTCTAGGACAGGGGAGAGGCGAAAAACTGTTTTTT
TRBJ1-1,16,TRBD1,TRBV23-1,.,CASSQSSTTGPTEAFF,TGCGCCAGCAGTCAATCCTCCACGACAGGGCCAACTGAAGCTTTCTTT
TRBJ2-3,16,TRBD1,TRBV5-1,.,CASSLDGQGQGDTQYF,TGCGCCAGCAGCTTGGACGGACAGGGGCAGGGAGATACGCAGTATTTT
TRBJ2-1,16,TRBD1,TRBV7-2,.,CASSLSTTGDYNEQFF,TGTGCCAGCAGCTTATCCACGACAGGGGACTACAATGAGCAGTTCTTC
TRBJ2-4,14,.,TRBV19,.,CASRTPEGKNIQYF,TGTGCCAGTAGGACCCCGGAGGGCAAAAACATTCAGTACTTC
TRBJ1-1,14,.,TRBV11-2,.,CASSRQAQGTEAFF,TGTGCCAGCAGCCGACAGGCCCAGGGCACTGAAGCTTTCTTT
TRBJ1-1,14,.,TRBV5-1,.,CASSPDRMNTEAFF,TGCGCCAGCAGCCCCGACAGGATGAACACTGAAGCTTTCTTT
TRBJ1-2,15,TRBD1,TRBV6-6,once,CASSYPTGAPYGYTF,TGTGCCAGCAGTTACCCGACAGGGGCGCCTTATGGCTACACCTTC
TRBJ1-2,15,TRBD1,TRBV5-1,.,CASSLTADRVGGYTF,TGCGCCAGCAGCTTAACCGCGGACAGGGTAGGAGGCTACACCTTC
TRBJ2-1,15,.,TRBV18,.,CASSPQGGSYNEQFF,TGTGCCAGCTCACCCCAGGGGGGCTCCTACAATGAGCAGTTCTTC
TRBJ1-2,14,.,TRBV4-3,.,CASSQDQGQDGYTF,TGCGCCAGCAGCCAAGATCAGGGGCAGGATGGCTACACCTTC
TRBJ1-6,13,.,TRBV25-1,.,CASSVARGSPLHF,TGTGCCAGCAGTGTCGCTAGGGGTTCACCCCTCCACTTT
TRBJ2-3,15,TRBD2,TRBV29-1,.,CSVPSGSLSTDTQYF,TGCAGCGTCCCTAGCGGGAGCCTCAGCACAGATACGCAGTATTTT
TRBJ2-2,14,.,TRBV2,.,CASSGQANTGELFF,TGTGCCAGCAGCGGACAAGCGAACACCGGGGAGCTGTTTTTT
TRBJ2-1,17,.,TRBV10-3,once,CAISESLDVASYNEQFF,TGTGCCATCAGTGAGTCCCTCGATGTAGCTTCCTACAATGAGCAGTTCTTC
TRBJ2-5,14,TRBD1,TRBV2,.,CASSTGGWGETQYF,TGTGCCAGCAGTACAGGGGGCTGGGGAGAGACCCAGTACTTC
TRBJ2-1,16,TRBD2,TRBV9,.,CASSARLAGVYNEQFF,TGTGCCAGCAGCGCCCGACTAGCGGGAGTATACAATGAGCAGTTCTTC
TRBJ2-4,12,TRBD1,TRBV12-3/TRBV12-4,.,CASSSGTGLQYF,TGTGCCAGCAGTTCCGGGACAGGTCTTCAGTACTTC
TRBJ1-5,15,TRBD1,TRBV6-5,.,CASRPTGAYNQPQHF,TGTGCCAGCAGGCCGACAGGGGCTTACAATCAGCCCCAGCATTTT
TRBJ2-1,13,TRBD2,TRBV20-1,.,CSASDGLAGGAFF,TGCAGTGCTAGTGACGGACTAGCGGGAGGAGCGTTCTTC
TRBJ1-5,16,TRBD1,TRBV7-9,.,CASSLDPDRGNQPQHF,TGTGCCAGCAGCTTAGACCCGGACAGGGGCAATCAGCCCCAGCATTTT
TRBJ2-7,16,TRBD1,TRBV4-3,.,CASSQPRDRDNYEQYF,TGCGCCAGCAGCCAACCTCGGGACAGGGATAACTACGAGCAGTACTTC
TRBJ2-2,15,TRBD1,TRBV10-3,.,CAIRGTGENTGELFF,TGTGCCATCAGGGGGACAGGGGAAAACACCGGGGAGCTGTTTTTT
TRBJ2-7,12,.,TRBV5-1,once,CASSSYGYEQYF,TGCGCCAGCAGCTCCTATGGTTACGAGCAGTACTTC
TRBJ2-6,16,.,TRBV20-1,.,CSASGSVPSGANVLTF,TGCAGTGCTAGTGGTTCCGTTCCCTCTGGGGCCAACGTCCTGACTTTC
TRBJ1-5,12,.,TRBV19,.,CASRLPAGPQHF,TGTGCCAGTAGGCTCCCAGCGGGGCCCCAGCATTTT
TRBJ1-3,16,.,TRBV19,.,CASSIPQTASGNTIYF,TGTGCCAGTAGTATCCCACAGACGGCTTCTGGAAACACCATATATTTT
TRBJ2-2,15,TRBD1,TRBV7-3,.,CASSLNRGSIGELFF,TGTGCCAGCAGCCTGAACAGGGGATCCATCGGGGAGCTGTTTTTT
TRBJ2-3,15,.,TRBV7-2,once,CASSLWWTSTDTQYF,TGTGCCAGCAGCTTATGGTGGACTAGCACAGATACGCAGTATTTT
TRBJ2-6,17,TRBD1,TRBV2,.,CASRKDRGYSGANVLTF,TGTGCCAGCAGAAAGGACAGGGGTTATTCTGGGGCCAACGTCCTGACTTTC
TRBJ2-2,15,TRBD1,TRBV24-1,.,CATSARTGVTGELFF,TGTGCCACCAGTGCTCGGACAGGGGTCACCGGGGAGCTGTTTTTT
TRBJ2-5,15,.,TRBV29-1,.,CSVEYRSRNQETQYF,TGCAGCGTTGAGTACAGGAGCCGCAACCAAGAGACCCAGTACTTC
TRBJ1-4,14,.,TRBV6-1,.,CASSEDRALEKLFF,TGTGCCAGCAGTGAAGACAGGGCGTTGGAAAAACTGTTTTTT
TRBJ1-1,15,.,TRBV27,.,CASSKNRDFGTEAFF,TGTGCCAGCAGCAAAAACAGGGATTTCGGCACTGAAGCTTTCTTT
TRBJ1-1,13,TRBD1,TRBV12-3/TRBV12-4,.,CASRGTANTEAFF,TGTGCCAGCAGGGGGACAGCGAACACTGAAGCTTTCTTT
TRBJ2-7,16,TRBD1,TRBV7-3,.,CASSLNTGQGIYEQYF,TGTGCCAGCAGCTTAAATACGGGACAGGGAATCTACGAGCAGTACTTC
TRBJ2-7,15,.,TRBV11-2,.,CASSLPYRNSYEQYF,TGTGCCAGCAGCTTACCGTACAGGAACTCCTACGAGCAGTACTTC
TRBJ1-5,15,.,TRBV28,once,CASSLGGYSNQPQHF,TGTGCCAGCAGTCTCGGGGGTTATAGCAATCAGCCCCAGCATTTT
TRBJ1-2,12,.,TRBV5-6,.,CASGRDRSGYTF,TGTGCCAGCGGGAGAGACAGGAGCGGCTACACCTTC